The clone carrying this TCR beta chain is a singleton in its sample. What it binds is unknown. CD45RO-negative, CCR7-positively selected cells formed the naive CD8 fraction, excluding terminally differentiated effector memory CD45RA+ cells. The donors, healthy adults who were HIV-negative, had experienced no recent acute infections or vaccinations. The data derive from a study of shared clonotypes between healthy human individuals. Overall study results and limits: Non-shared clonotypes had lower generation probabilities than those shared by all four donors. Even with large depth, rarefaction showed that sorted-subset sequencing was incomplete.

The germline V and J ends were trimmed by 5 bases and 3 bases, with 14 bases remaining between them. This CDR3 has 14 amino acids. Germline V gene data show CDR1 as SEHNR and CDR2 as FQNEAQ (reference sequence). The protocol was immunoSEQ multiplex PCR, while the TCRdb copy is restricted to in-frame clones and leaves out a portion. Among 2 million to 2.5 million clones listed, just under 95% were seen once. V and J are TRBV7-9 and TRBJ2-7, with D tentatively TRBD1 (6 bases). This clonotype was sampled from a man younger than 35 in good health. Sample: naive CD8+ T cells sorted from blood. The CDR3 nucleotides are TGTGCCAGCAGCCCGACAGGTCCGGGCTACGAGCAGTACTTC. Translating it yields CASSPTGPGYEQYF.